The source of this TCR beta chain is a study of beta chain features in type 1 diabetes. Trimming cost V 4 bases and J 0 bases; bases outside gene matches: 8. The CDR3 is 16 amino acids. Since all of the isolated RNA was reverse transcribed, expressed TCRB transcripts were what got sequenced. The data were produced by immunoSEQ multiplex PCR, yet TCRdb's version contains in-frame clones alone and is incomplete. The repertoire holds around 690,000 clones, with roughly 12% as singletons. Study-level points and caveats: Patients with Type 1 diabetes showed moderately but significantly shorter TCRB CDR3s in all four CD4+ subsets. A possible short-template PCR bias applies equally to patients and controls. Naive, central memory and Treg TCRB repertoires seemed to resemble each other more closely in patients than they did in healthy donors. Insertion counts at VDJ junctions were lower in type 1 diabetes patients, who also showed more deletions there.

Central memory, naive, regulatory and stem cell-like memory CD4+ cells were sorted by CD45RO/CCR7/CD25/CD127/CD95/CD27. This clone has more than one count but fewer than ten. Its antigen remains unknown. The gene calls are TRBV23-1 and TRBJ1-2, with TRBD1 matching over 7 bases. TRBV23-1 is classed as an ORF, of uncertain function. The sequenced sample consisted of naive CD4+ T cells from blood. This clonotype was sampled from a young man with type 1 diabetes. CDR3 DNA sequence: TGCGCCAGCAGTCCGGTAAGGGGGCAAGCTAACTATGGCTACACCTTC. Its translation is CASSPVRGQANYGYTF.